One and the same sample provided the 17 T cell receptor beta chains below, sequenced in a study of CD8 T cells in ankylosing spondylitis. TCRdb reprocessed the 5' RACE reads via MiXCR and lists one record per CDR3 protein. The sample records around 40,000 distinct CDR3 sequences, around 2.9% being singletons. Sequenced sample: blood, either unsorted or a sorted T cell fraction (not recorded which). The source is a male donor with ankylosing spondylitis or in good health (not recorded which).

This clonotype was found many times. The CDR3 DNA reads as TGTGCCAGCAGCGCCCAGCTCAGTGCCTACAATGAGCAGTTCTTC. It codes for CASSAQLSAYNEQFF. This chain links TRBV9 with TRBJ2-1; D call uncertain. V lost 3 bases to trimming and J lost 2 bases, with 12 bases between them. Germline CDR1 reads SGDLS; CDR2 reads YYNGEE. CDR3 length: 15 amino acids.

This clonotype was found many times. This chain joins TRBV9 and TRBJ2-7; D is perhaps TRBD1 (5 bases). This CDR3 comprises 12 residues. V dropped 0 bases and J dropped 6 bases, with 7 bases sitting between them. The germline V gene encodes CDR1 SGDLS and CDR2 YYNGEE. The CDR3 reads CASSVGQFEQYF. CDR3 sequence (DNA): TGTGCCAGCAGCGTAGGACAGTTCGAGCAGTACTTC.

This clonotype was picked up many times. CDR3 sequence: CASSPQRGGTQYF. CDR3 DNA sequence: TGTGCCAGCAGCCCACAACGAGGTGGTACGCAGTATTTT. The chain couples TRBV9 to TRBJ2-3; D gene unclear. This CDR3 is 13 amino acids long. Deletions cut 4 bases from V and 8 bases from J, with 14 bases between. Germline V gene sequence: CDR1 SGDLS, CDR2 YYNGEE.

This clonotype was seen repeatedly, ten times or more. CDR3 residues: CASSRGQAYEQYF. CDR3 coding DNA: TGTGCCAGCAGCCGGGGCCAGGCCTACGAGCAGTACTTC. The V gene is TRBV9, the J gene TRBJ2-7; D possibly uses TRBD1 or TRBD2 (5 bases each). This CDR3 region has 13 residues. CDR1 and CDR2 from the germline V gene are SGDLS and YYNGEE. V was cut by 4 bases and J by 2 bases, with 10 bases left in between.

In this sample, this clonotype turned up many times. The rearrangement joins TRBV9 to TRBJ2-1; D might be TRBD2 (6 bases). CDR1 and CDR2 (germline): SGDLS, YYNGEE. The CDR3 sequence is 16 residues long. V gave up 2 bases and J gave up 3 bases, with 15 bases separating them. The DNA of the CDR3 is TGTGCCAGCAGCGTCGGTAGCGGAACCAACTACAATGAGCAGTTCTTC. Translated: CASSVGSGTNYNEQFF.

This clonotype was found many times. The chain employs TRBV9 and TRBJ1-2, with a tentative D call TRBD1 (6 bases). Germline V gene data show CDR1 as SGDLS and CDR2 as YYNGEE. The CDR3 has 15 amino acids. The ends were cut back, 0 bases at V and 5 bases at J, with 14 bases in the middle. CDR3 residues: CASSVDPGDFYGYTF. CDR3 in DNA: TGTGCCAGCAGCGTAGACCCAGGGGACTTTTATGGCTACACCTTC.

CDR3 sequence (DNA): TGTGCCAGCAGCCGGGACAGGGTCGACGACAATGAGCAGTTCTTC. Residues: CASSRDRVDDNEQFF. The chain has TRBV9 and TRBJ2-1; 9 bases agree with TRBD1. Germline CDR1 reads SGDLS; CDR2 reads YYNGEE. The CDR3 covers 15 residues. J gave up 5 bases and V 4 bases, and 7 bases lay outside the gene matches.

This clonotype was counted ten times or more. The rearrangement links TRBV9 to TRBJ2-6, with 10 positions matching TRBD2. Germline V gene lookup returns CDR1 SGDLS and CDR2 YYNGEE. This CDR3 comprises 21 residues. The V and J ends lost 0 bases and 3 bases, in that order; junction bases with no gene match: 15. The CDR3 region is CASSVGSGRASRKGGANVLTF. The CDR3 DNA reads TGTGCCAGCAGCGTAGGAAGCGGGAGGGCCTCTAGAAAAGGTGGGGCCAACGTCCTGACTTTC.

In its sample, this clonotype was seen many times. V usage is TRBV9 and J usage is TRBJ2-3; D call uncertain. V was cut by 4 bases and J by 1 base, with 7 bases left in between. The CDR3 is 13 residues long. CDR1 SGDLS and CDR2 YYNGEE come from the germline V gene. For the CDR3, the DNA is TGTGCCAGCAGCCCCCCCCGCACAGATACGCAGTATTTT. It yields the protein CASSPPRTDTQYF.

This clonotype was seen at least ten times. This CDR3 reads CASSPSHRTGGEAFF. The CDR3 DNA reads TGTGCCAGCAGCCCTAGTCACAGGACTGGGGGTGAAGCTTTCTTT. The chain couples TRBV9 to TRBJ1-1; a weak D match, TRBD1 (5 bases). Germline values: CDR1 SGDLS, CDR2 YYNGEE. The CDR3 is 15 residues long. V lost 4 bases and J 7 bases, leaving 20 bases between the germline ends.

This clonotype was observed at least ten times. This sequence joins TRBV9 and TRBJ1-1; D is unclear. V shed 4 bases and J shed 1 base, with 8 bases lying between them. Germline V gene data show CDR1 as SGDLS and CDR2 as YYNGEE. This CDR3 contains 13 residues. CDR3 amino acids: CASSPGRNTEAFF. CDR3 sequence (DNA): TGTGCCAGCAGCCCCGGCAGGAACACTGAAGCTTTCTTT.

Ten or more counts support this clonotype. J is TRBJ1-6 and V is TRBV9; the D is unclear. CDR1 and CDR2 (germline): SGDLS, YYNGEE. Deletions cut 3 bases from V and 0 bases from J, with 10 bases between. This CDR3 has 16 amino acids. CDR3 sequence: CASSAYGSSYNSPLHF. The CDR3 coding sequence is TGTGCCAGCAGCGCGTACGGGAGCTCCTATAATTCACCCCTCCACTTT.

At least ten counts were recorded for this clonotype. V and J are TRBV9 and TRBJ2-3, with D hard to call. The CDR3 spans 15 residues. The ends were cut back, 3 bases at V and 4 bases at J, with 15 bases in the middle. Per germline, CDR1 SGDLS and CDR2 YYNGEE. This CDR3 reads CASSAWVPQADTQYF. The CDR3, as DNA: TGTGCCAGCAGCGCCTGGGTCCCCCAGGCAGATACGCAGTATTTT.

In this sample, this clonotype turned up many times. The rearrangement joins TRBV9 to TRBJ2-1; no clear D. The V gene lost 0 bases and the J gene lost 0 bases, with 10 bases spanning the gap. The germline V gene encodes CDR1 SGDLS and CDR2 YYNGEE. This CDR3 region has 16 residues. The CDR3 sequence is CASSVGQPSSYNEQFF. CDR3 DNA sequence: TGTGCCAGCAGCGTAGGGCAGCCGAGCTCCTACAATGAGCAGTTCTTC.

There are many counts of this clonotype. This chain uses TRBV9 with TRBJ1-2, with TRBD1 identical over 7 bases. The CDR3 extends over 18 amino acids. With 0 bases clipped from V and 5 bases from J, the junction kept 16 bases outside the gene matches. CDR1 is SGDLS and CDR2 is YYNGEE in the germline V gene. In DNA form, the CDR3 reads TGTGCCAGCAGCGTAGCTCTATCCCGGACAGGCCGAAGTTATGGCTACACCTTC. It codes for CASSVALSRTGRSYGYTF. Drawing the rest from reference TRBV9 and TRBJ1-2, the complete variable domain is DSGVTQTPKHLITATGQRVTLRCSPRSGDLSVYWYQQSLDQGLQFLIQYYNGEERAKGNILERFSAQQFPDLHSELNLSSLELGDSALYFCASSVALSRTGRSYGYTFGSGTRLTVV.

This clonotype was picked up many times. This chain joins TRBV9 and TRBJ1-1; tentative D call: TRBD1 (5 bases). This CDR3 is built from 19 residues. Trimming took 0 bases from V and 0 from J, leaving 21 bases between them. Germline CDR1 and CDR2: SGDLS and YYNGEE. CDR3 DNA: TGTGCCAGCAGCGTAGCGGGGGTGGGGCCCTCTGGGGTGAACACTGAAGCTTTCTTT. Amino acid sequence: CASSVAGVGPSGVNTEAFF.

In its sample, this clonotype is medium-sized. The J gene is TRBJ2-7, the V gene TRBV9, with TRBD1 identical over 8 bases. J lost 6 bases, V lost 4 bases, and 9 bases had no gene match. This CDR3 has 14 amino acids. Germline V gene data show CDR1 as SGDLS and CDR2 as YYNGEE. The CDR3 loop is CASSPWTGLGEQYF. CDR3 DNA sequence: TGTGCCAGCAGCCCCTGGACAGGGCTTGGCGAGCAGTACTTC.